This T cell receptor (beta chain) came from a study of neurological immune-mediated disorders. MiXCR, run by TCRdb on the 5' RACE reads, gives a single entry per CDR3 protein. The table lists about 53,000 distinct CDR3 sequences, 9% to 10% of them singletons. This clonotype was picked up many times. Germline assignment: CDR1 SGDLS and CDR2 YYNGEE. Between the trimmed V and J ends, which lost 0 bases and 2 bases, there was a span of 9 bases. The CDR3 is made up of 14 amino acids. Time point indicated: longitudinal time-point 1 (baseline). Source material: PBMCs. The chain has TRBV9 and TRBJ2-7; D unresolved. The receptor comes from a woman aged 40 to 55 in good health. CDR3 in amino acids: CASSVAATPYEQYF. CDR3 in DNA: TGTGCCAGCAGCGTAGCTGCTACCCCCTACGAGCAGTACTTC.